Listed below are T cell receptor beta chains from one sample, sequenced in a study of blood T cell repertoires in COVID-19. Sequencing was performed with immunoSEQ multiplex PCR; in TCRdb, only in-frame clones are kept and a portion is missing. There are approximately 260,000 clones in the sample; about 80% occur only once, and roughly 3.6% lies in the top ten. Sequenced material: PBMCs or T cells enriched from blood (not recorded which). Receptors were obtained from a man aged 50 to 59 who had recovered from COVID-19. Both conserved end residues are part of each CDR3. Size is omitted from some rows. Given values are once, few, many or a class for expanded clones.

clone size,V gene,J gene,CDR3 protein
-,TRBV7-9,TRBJ1-4,CASSSTLEVATNEKLFF
-,TRBV9,TRBJ1-6,CASSVGGSGSPLHF
-,TRBV9,TRBJ1-1,CASSVGLVWTEAFF
-,TRBV27,TRBJ1-1,CASSDGTANTEAFF
once,TRBV6-4,TRBJ2-1,CASSLGSQNEQFF
-,TRBV5-1,TRBJ2-2,CASSLAGNTGELFF
-,TRBV21-1,TRBJ1-5,CASSRTGGSSYSNQPQHF
-,TRBV5-4,TRBJ2-7,CASSLGPGTEDYEQYF
-,TRBV7-2,TRBJ2-1,CASSSTGSSYNEQFF
-,TRBV28,TRBJ2-7,CASSPGQVANYEQYF
-,TRBV12-5,TRBJ2-2,CASGARTGGAGELFF
-,TRBV28,TRBJ2-5,CASSYTTGTGVRETQYF
-,TRBV3-1/TRBV3-2,TRBJ1-1,CASSPTGLEAFF
-,TRBV5-5,TRBJ2-1,CASTQWANEQFF
-,TRBV18,TRBJ2-7,CASSLPSAGLAVPEQYF
few,TRBV6-2/TRBV6-3,TRBJ2-7,CASSTDVVAGGGFYEQYF
-,TRBV5-4,TRBJ1-6,CASSLGGTENSPLHF
-,TRBV11-1,TRBJ2-5,CASSLGRTSWETQYF
-,TRBV5-1,TRBJ2-2,CASRKRGDTGELFF
few,TRBV6-2/TRBV6-3,TRBJ1-5,CASSYRRAGTGGNQPQHF
-,TRBV7-3,TRBJ2-3,CASSLGGSPTDTQYF
-,TRBV9,TRBJ1-2,CASSSIPLPGRAIGYTF
-,TRBV7-9,TRBJ2-1,CASSATGKTSRHTYNEQFF
-,TRBV5-5,TRBJ2-1,CASSLQRGSYNEQFF
-,TRBV5-4,TRBJ2-1,CASSLALRGGQNEQFF
-,TRBV19,TRBJ2-3,CASNPGGEDTQYF
-,TRBV28,TRBJ1-4,CAIQFGGTNEKLFF
-,TRBV5-8,TRBJ2-7,CASSLRGSAVEQYF
-,TRBV11-2,TRBJ1-1,CASSRGNRGTEAFF
-,TRBV19,TRBJ1-5,CASSMVNRGYQPQHF
-,TRBV5-1,TRBJ2-7,CASFKPGQGGEQYF
-,TRBV7-9,TRBJ2-2,CASSLGQYTGELFF
-,TRBV5-4,TRBJ1-2,CASSSGQGDYTF
-,TRBV5-1,TRBJ1-4,CASSLGFREAGEKLFF
-,TRBV19,TRBJ1-3,CASSTPGTGQNTIYF
-,TRBV7-6,TRBJ2-7,CASSLSSGDNYEQYF
-,TRBV7-3,TRBJ2-4,CASSPPRLAGGPLAKNIQYF
-,TRBV18,TRBJ2-3,CASSRLWTSGRAGADTQYF
-,TRBV3-1/TRBV3-2,TRBJ1-5,CASSQAYSNQPQHF
-,TRBV11-2,TRBJ2-7,CASSFGVNEQYF
-,TRBV27,TRBJ1-2,CASSLAGAYGYTF
-,TRBV6-2/TRBV6-3,TRBJ2-1,CASSPLAGVTREQFF
few,TRBV30,TRBJ2-5,CAYRAGQGSVETQYF
-,TRBV27,TRBJ1-6,CASTTGRDNSPLHF
few,TRBV5-8,TRBJ1-6,CASSSRTANSPLHF
few,TRBV9,TRBJ2-2,CASSVAPGGELFF
-,TRBV28,TRBJ2-7,CASRGNGGSRYEQYF
-,TRBV28,TRBJ2-7,CASSPPTSGRGEQYF
-,TRBV27,TRBJ1-4,CASSLRWTGVEKLFF
-,TRBV11-2,TRBJ2-2,CASSLLENTGELFF
few,TRBV3-1/TRBV3-2,TRBJ2-7,CASSRGPGQGDFSSYEQYF
-,TRBV5-1,TRBJ2-1,CASSLGSAGVVPNEQFF
-,TRBV4-3,TRBJ2-3,CASSQVGGGSDTQYF
once,TRBV19,TRBJ2-3,CASSALVARTSGSITDTQYF